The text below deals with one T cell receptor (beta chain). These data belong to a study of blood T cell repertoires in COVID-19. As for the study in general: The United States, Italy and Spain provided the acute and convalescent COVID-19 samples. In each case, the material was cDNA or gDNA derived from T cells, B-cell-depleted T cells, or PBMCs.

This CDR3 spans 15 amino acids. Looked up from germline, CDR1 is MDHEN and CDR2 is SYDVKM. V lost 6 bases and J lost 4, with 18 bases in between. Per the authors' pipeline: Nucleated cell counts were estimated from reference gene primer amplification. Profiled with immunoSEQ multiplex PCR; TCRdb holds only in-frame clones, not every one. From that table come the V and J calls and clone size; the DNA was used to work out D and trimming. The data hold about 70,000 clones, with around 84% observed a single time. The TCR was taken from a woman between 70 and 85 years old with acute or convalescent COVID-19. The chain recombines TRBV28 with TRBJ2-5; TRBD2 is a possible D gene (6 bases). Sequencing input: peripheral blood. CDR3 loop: CASSQGGEHRETQYF. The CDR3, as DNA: TGTGCCAGCAGCCAGGGCGGGGAACATAGAGAGACCCAGTACTTC.